Shown below are 29 T cell receptor beta chains from a single sample sequenced in a study of blood T cell repertoires in COVID-19. Measured with immunoSEQ multiplex PCR; TCRdb has only the in-frame clones, and not every one. Of about 180,000 clones listed, 88% were seen once; the top ten hold around 9.5%. The sample was PBMCs or T cells enriched from blood (not recorded which). The receptors originated from a woman between 18 and 29 years old who had recovered from COVID-19.

The chain employs TRBV2 and TRBJ1-2; TRBD1 agrees at 10 bases. The CDR3 has 15 amino acids. Germline V gene lookup returns CDR1 SNHLY and CDR2 FYNNEI. V shed 3 bases, J shed 1 base, and the junction held 2 bases outside the gene matches. CDR3 sequence (DNA): TGTGCCAGCAGTGAGAGGACAGGGGGTAACTATGGCTACACCTTC. As protein: CASSERTGGNYGYTF.

As for this clone: The same CDR3 also results from other DNA sequences found in this sample. This chain links TRBV9 with TRBJ2-7, with 13 positions matching TRBD2. The V gene's germline CDR1 is SGDLS and CDR2 YYNGEE. The CDR3 extends over 15 amino acids. With 4 bases clipped from V and 4 bases from J, the junction kept 5 bases outside the gene matches. The CDR3 region has the DNA TGTGCCAGCAGCCCTGGACTAGCGGGGGTGTACGAGCAGTACTTC. Translating gives CASSPGLAGVYEQYF.

This chain uses TRBV21-1 with TRBJ2-1; TRBD2 is the table's D call, not checked against the DNA. TRBV21-1 is a pseudogene segment. The CDR3 covers 16 residues. The CDR3 reads CASSKAQREVTNEQFF. Written as DNA, the CDR3 is TGTGCCAGCAGCAAAGCCCAGCGGGAGGTAACCAATGAGCAGTTCTTC.

V and J are TRBV6-2 or TRBV6-3 and TRBJ1-4; 9 nucleotides line up with TRBD1. CDR3 length: 15 residues. CDR1 and CDR2 from the germline V gene are MNHEY and SVGEGT. Trimming at V came to 2 bases and at J to 10 bases, leaving 8 bases not matched to a gene. Written as DNA, the CDR3 is TGTGCCAGCAGTTACCCCGGACAGGGGAAGATAAAACTGTTTTTT. As protein: CASSYPGQGKIKLFF.

This chain connects TRBV28 to TRBJ1-4; D is unresolved. The ends were cut back, 6 bases at V and 7 bases at J, with 18 bases in the middle. Germline CDR1 MDHEN, CDR2 SYDVKM. The CDR3 is made up of 15 amino acids. The CDR3 sequence is CASSTSGSLTEKLFF. CDR3 bases: TGTGCCAGCAGCACCTCCGGGAGCCTTACTGAAAAACTGTTTTTT.

V is TRBV18 and J is TRBJ1-1; 9 bases are shared with TRBD1. CDR1 is KGHSH, CDR2 LQKENI, per germline. The CDR3 is 18 residues long. J lost 1 base, V lost 3 bases, and 12 bases had no gene match. CDR3 sequence: CASSPRTGAGGENTEAFF. The CDR3 DNA follows: TGTGCCAGCTCACCCCGGACAGGGGCAGGCGGGGAGAACACTGAAGCTTTCTTT.

The chain has TRBV28 and TRBJ2-3; possibly TRBD2 for D (6 bases). Germline values: CDR1 MDHEN, CDR2 SYDVKM. This CDR3 region has 14 residues. V was clipped by 5 bases and J by 2 bases, with 11 bases between them. CDR3 nucleotides: TGTGCCAGCAGTCCCGGGACTCACACAGATACGCAGTATTTT. Translation gives CASSPGTHTDTQYF.

As concerns this clone: At the DNA level, this CDR3 is encoded by other sequences in the same sample as well. The V call is TRBV7-9, the J call TRBJ2-3, with 11 bases identical to TRBD2. Germline trimming cut 2 bases from V and 3 bases from J; bases unmatched to any gene: 1. CDR1 is SEHNR, CDR2 FQNEAQ, per germline (reference sequence). This CDR3 spans 15 amino acids. CDR3 in DNA: TGTGCCAGCAGCTTACTAGCGGGGGGTACAGATACGCAGTATTTT. Translated, it gives CASSLLAGGTDTQYF.

This chain uses TRBV29-1 with TRBJ1-5; weak D call: TRBD1 (6 bases). The V gene's germline CDR1 is SQVTM and CDR2 ANQGSEA. The CDR3 runs to 13 residues. V lost 4 bases to trimming and J lost 7 bases, with 14 bases between them. The CDR3 loop is CSVAPGVGQPQHF. The CDR3 DNA reads TGCAGCGTTGCCCCAGGGGTAGGGCAGCCCCAGCATTTT.

This clone was detected only a few times. This chain joins TRBV19 and TRBJ1-1; 10 bases map to TRBD1. Trimming cost V 7 bases and J 5 bases; bases outside gene matches: 13. This CDR3 region has 16 residues. Germline-derived CDR1 and CDR2 are LNHDA and SQIVND (reference sequence). The CDR3 DNA reads as TGTGCCAGTACCTATCGACAGGGGGCTGGTCGAACTGAAGCTTTCTTT. Its translation: CASTYRQGAGRTEAFF.

CDR3 in amino acids: CASSPGITGGQNQPQHF. The CDR3, as DNA: TGTGCCAGCTCACCTGGGATCACGGGTGGACAAAATCAGCCCCAGCATTTT. The chain employs TRBV18 and TRBJ1-5, with D maybe TRBD1 (5 bases). V dropped 3 bases and J dropped 4 bases, with 19 bases sitting between them. Looked up from germline, CDR1 is KGHSH and CDR2 is LQKENI. This CDR3 region has 17 residues.

The V gene is TRBV2, the J gene TRBJ1-3; no definite D call. Trimming cost V 3 bases and J 9 bases, with 15 bases left between them. The CDR3 sequence is 14 residues long. Germline CDR1 and CDR2: SNHLY and FYNNEI. The CDR3 reads CASSEPSGYVTIYF. In DNA, the CDR3 is TGTGCCAGCAGTGAGCCAAGCGGATATGTCACCATATATTTT.

The chain is built from TRBV5-1 and TRBJ2-3, with 7 bases identical to TRBD2. V was clipped by 2 bases and J by 3 bases; unmatched bases: 9. Germline V lookup: CDR1 SGHRS, CDR2 YFSETQ. The CDR3 runs to 16 residues. The CDR3 here is CASSLASGLGTDTQYF. The DNA of the CDR3 is TGCGCCAGCAGCTTAGCTAGCGGTCTTGGGACAGATACGCAGTATTTT.

The V call is TRBV18, the J call TRBJ2-5, with D possibly being TRBD1 (5 bases). Trimming took off 1 base at V and 5 bases at J, with 14 bases between the two ends. CDR1 and CDR2 from the germline V gene are KGHSH and LQKENI. This CDR3 has 15 amino acids. The CDR3 sequence: CASSPQGKRRETQYF. Written as DNA, the CDR3 is TGTGCCAGCTCACCACAGGGGAAACGAAGGGAGACCCAGTACTTC.

The chain employs TRBV27 and TRBJ1-1, with a weak D call TRBD1 (6 bases). This CDR3 spans 14 amino acids. Germline V lookup: CDR1 MNHEY, CDR2 SMNVEV (reference sequence). The V end was cut by 2 bases, the J end by 1 base, with 8 bases between. CDR3: CASSLQGQNTEAFF. The CDR3, as DNA: TGTGCCAGCAGTTTACAGGGACAGAACACTGAAGCTTTCTTT.

V is TRBV19 and J is TRBJ2-1; 10 nucleotides agree with TRBD2. V was pared by 7 bases and J by 2 bases, with 8 bases of the junction left unmatched. Germline CDR1 is LNHDA and CDR2 is SQIVND (reference sequence). The CDR3 is 16 amino acids. CDR3 protein: CASTLRLAGTYNEQFF. The CDR3 DNA reads as TGTGCCAGTACCTTGAGACTAGCGGGTACCTACAATGAGCAGTTCTTC.

The rearrangement joins TRBV15 to TRBJ1-2; 7 bases match TRBD1. The germline gives CDR1 LNHNV, CDR2 YYDKDF (reference sequence). The ends lost 1 base at V and 4 bases at J; junction bases unmatched: 6. The CDR3 spans 15 residues. The chain's CDR3 is CATSRVTGDPYGYTF. CDR3 nucleotides: TGTGCCACCAGCAGAGTTACAGGGGACCCCTATGGCTACACCTTC. The complete variable domain, with remaining parts taken from reference TRBV15 and TRBJ1-2, reads DAMVIQNPRYQVTQFGKPVTLSCSQTLNHNVMYWYQQKSSQAPKLLFHYYDKDFNNEADTPDNFQSRRPNTSFCFLDIRSPGLGDTAMYLCATSRVTGDPYGYTFGSGTRLTVV.

A few counts support this clone. V usage is TRBV2 and J usage is TRBJ1-1; D possibly corresponds to TRBD1 (5 bases). The germline V and J ends were trimmed by 6 bases and 6 bases, with 14 bases remaining between them. This CDR3 is built from 13 residues. CDR1 and CDR2 from the germline V gene are SNHLY and FYNNEI. The CDR3 loop is CASRRDSSAEAFF. In DNA form, the CDR3 reads TGTGCCAGCAGAAGAGACAGTTCAGCTGAAGCTTTCTTT.

The chain has TRBV5-6 and TRBJ1-5, with 7 bases fitting TRBD1. The CDR3 contains 13 residues. The V gene's germline CDR1 is SGHDT and CDR2 YYEEEE. V trimming: 4 bases; J trimming: 4 bases; junction bases outside the gene matches: 2. The CDR3 reads CASSRQGNQPQHF. CDR3 coding DNA: TGTGCCAGCAGCAGACAGGGTAATCAGCCCCAGCATTTT.

This sequence joins TRBV4-2 and TRBJ2-5, with 7 bases fitting TRBD2. Unmatched junction bases numbered 8, after V lost 6 bases and J lost 4 bases. CDR1 and CDR2 from the germline V gene are LGHNA and YNFKEQ. CDR3 length: 14 residues. This chain's CDR3 is CASSHTGGLETQYF. As DNA, the CDR3 is TGTGCCAGCAGTCATACGGGGGGATTAGAGACCCAGTACTTC.

V usage is TRBV3-1 (or the pseudogene TRBV3-2) and J usage is TRBJ1-2; D is possibly TRBD1 (5 bases). Trimming shortened V by 5 bases and J by 8 bases, and 15 bases separated the two germline ends. This CDR3 spans 13 amino acids. Germline assignment: CDR1 LGHDT and CDR2 YNNKEL (reference sequence). CDR3 nucleotide sequence: TGTGCCAGCAGCTCCCAGCAGGGTAGCGGCTACACCTTC. This gives the protein CASSSQQGSGYTF.

The J gene is TRBJ2-3, the V gene TRBV5-6; 8 nucleotides agree with TRBD1. CDR1 and CDR2 from the germline V gene are SGHDT and YYEEEE. Germline trimming cut 3 bases from V and 6 bases from J; bases unmatched to any gene: 6. This CDR3 comprises 14 residues. Here the CDR3 DNA reads TGTGCCAGCAGCTCTTCAGGGGGCGAGGATACGCAGTATTTT. This encodes CASSSSGGEDTQYF.

The chain carries TRBV7-2 and TRBJ1-5; D gene ambiguous. CDR1 and CDR2 from the germline V gene are SGHTA and FQGNSA. V gave up 2 bases and J gave up 4 bases, with 9 bases separating them. The CDR3 sequence is 14 residues long. In DNA form, the CDR3 reads TGTGCCAGCAGCTTACAGAGAGGGAATCAGCCCCAGCATTTT. Translating it yields CASSLQRGNQPQHF. Based on the CDR3 plus reference TRBV7-2 and TRBJ1-5, the full variable domain is GAGVSQSPSNKVTEKGKDVELRCDPISGHTALYWYRQSLGQGLEFLIYFQGNSAPDKSGLPSDRFSAERTGGSVSTLTIQRTQQEDSAVYLCASSLQRGNQPQHFGDGTRLSIL.

The J gene is TRBJ2-3, the V gene TRBV10-3; 9 nucleotides align to TRBD2. V lost 10 bases to trimming and J lost 1 base; unmatched junction nucleotides: 12. The germline CDR1 and CDR2 sequences are ENHRY and SYGVKD. The CDR3 runs 16 residues. This chain's CDR3 is CATLAGERMGTDTQYF. CDR3 sequence (DNA): TGTGCCACCTTAGCGGGAGAGAGAATGGGCACAGATACGCAGTATTTT.

This rearrangement joins TRBV24-1 to TRBJ1-2, with 9 bases lining up with TRBD1. The ends lost 2 bases at V and 8 bases at J; junction bases unmatched: 20. Germline V gene sequence: CDR1 KGHDR, CDR2 SFDVKD. CDR3 length: 19 amino acids. As DNA, the CDR3 is TGTGCCACCAGTGATTACAAGACCCATTCACAGGGGGCCCCACGGGGCTACACCTTC. Translated, it gives CATSDYKTHSQGAPRGYTF.

This chain joins TRBV7-9 and TRBJ2-1; D unresolved. The length of the CDR3 is 13 residues. Deletions cut 0 bases from V and 8 bases from J, with 8 bases between. Germline loops: CDR1 SEHNR, CDR2 FQNEAQ (reference sequence). CDR3 region: CASSLARVHEQFF. CDR3 in DNA: TGTGCCAGCAGCTTAGCAAGAGTGCATGAGCAGTTCTTC.

Concerning this clone: Other nucleotide sequences in the sample specify the same CDR3. This sequence joins TRBV19 and TRBJ2-7; D is undetermined. Germline V lookup: CDR1 LNHDA, CDR2 SQIVND (reference sequence). The CDR3 extends over 14 amino acids. The V end lost 3 bases, the J end lost 2 bases, and 11 bases lay between the germline ends. CDR3 protein: CASSIRGRTYEQYF. In DNA, the CDR3 is TGTGCCAGTAGTATTCGTGGCAGAACCTACGAGCAGTACTTC. The whole variable domain, filled in from reference TRBV19 and TRBJ2-7, reads DGGITQSPKYLFRKEGQNVTLSCEQNLNHDAMYWYRQDPGQGLRLIYYSQIVNDFQKGDIAEGYSVSREKKESFPLTVTSAQKNPTAFYLCASSIRGRTYEQYFGPGTRLTVT.

The chain recombines TRBV29-1 with TRBJ2-2, with D unresolved. Germline CDR1 is SQVTM and CDR2 is ANQGSEA. The CDR3 sequence is 13 residues long. Trimming removed 5 bases from V and 8 bases from J, with 15 bases in between. The CDR3: CSVLGEAPGELFF. The DNA for the CDR3 is TGCAGCGTTCTAGGAGAGGCTCCAGGGGAGCTGTTTTTT.

V gene TRBV9 combines with J gene TRBJ1-5; 8 positions agree with TRBD1. CDR3 length equals 16 residues. Trimming cost V 4 bases and J 1 base; bases outside gene matches: 7. CDR1 and CDR2 (germline): SGDLS, YYNGEE. The CDR3 nucleotides read TGTGCCAGCAGCCCAAGGGACAGGCCAAGCAATCAGCCCCAGCATTTT. Amino acid sequence: CASSPRDRPSNQPQHF.